Listed here is a single T cell receptor beta chain. The target antigen is unknown. The data were produced by immunoSEQ multiplex PCR, yet TCRdb's version contains in-frame clones alone and is incomplete. The table shows roughly 27,000 clones, with over 60% occurring only once. V lost 2 bases to trimming and J lost 4 bases; unmatched junction nucleotides: 5. This CDR3 comprises 15 residues. The germline CDR1 and CDR2 sequences are LGHNA and YSLEER. The source of the sample is a study of PD-1 blockade in classical Hodgkin lymphoma. Background on the study: It was nivolumab at 3 mg/kg, given intravenously every 2 weeks, that patients received.

Regarding time point: cycle 4 day 1 (C4D1), after 5 to 7 weeks of nivolumab. Each of the patients experienced relapse following autologous stem cell transplantation, and their brentuximab vedotin exposure differed. Study outcomes and limitations: TCR diversity in CD4+, not CD8+, cells rose significantly by C4D1. Repertoire differences have undefined causes, possibly disease activity or prior therapy. Complete responders had baseline diversity similar to newly diagnosed patients.

This TCR derives from a human donor with classical Hodgkin lymphoma. The chain links TRBV4-3 to TRBJ2-4; TRBD1 agrees at 7 bases. Sample: peripheral blood mononuclear cells (PBMCs), taken before the fourth cycle of nivolumab. Here the CDR3 DNA reads TGCGCCAGCAGCCAACCACAGGGGTCAAAAAACATTCAGTACTTC. Protein: CASSQPQGSKNIQYF.